A selection of T cell receptor beta chains follows, all from one sample in a study of shared clonotypes between healthy human individuals. Produced via immunoSEQ multiplex PCR; TCRdb's table is partial and in-frame only. Among roughly 1,500,000 clones listed, less than 99% were seen once. The material sequenced was naive CD4+ T cells sorted from blood. These receptor sequences come from a man between 25 and 39 years old in good health. CDR3s include the opening cysteine and the closing phenylalanine or tryptophan. A D gene is named only where the DNA matches it firmly. Expanded clones are given a class, and other clones once, few, many or no size at all.

>TRBV5-1|-|TRBD1|TRBJ1-2
TGCGCCAGCAGCCGCGGGACAGGAGCTAACTATGGCTACACCTTC
CASSRGTGANYGYTF
>TRBV11-1|-|-|TRBJ1-4
TGTGCCAGCAGCTCGGCCCACAGTGCAACTAATGAAAAACTGTTTTTT
CASSSAHSATNEKLFF
>TRBV27|-|-|TRBJ1-1
TGTGCCAGCAGACCCGACAGAATGGACACTGAAGCTTTCTTT
CASRPDRMDTEAFF
>TRBV19|-|-|TRBJ2-3
TGTGCCAGTAGAATGAATCCAGCGGGCTTGGGTACGCAGTATTTT
CASRMNPAGLGTQYF
>TRBV5-4|once|-|TRBJ1-2
TGTGCCAGCAGCTTGACTAAGGGCTTCGGAGGCTACACCTTC
CASSLTKGFGGYTF
>TRBV7-6|-|-|TRBJ2-1
TGTGCCAGCAGCTTATACACAGGGTCGGATGAGCAGTTCTTC
CASSLYTGSDEQFF
>TRBV27|-|TRBD1|TRBJ1-4
TGTGCCAGCAGTCGGACAGGGTGGGAAGAAAAACTGTTTTTT
CASSRTGWEEKLFF
>TRBV18|-|TRBD1|TRBJ1-5
TGTGCCAGCTCACTCGGGACAGTTAGCAATCAGCCCCAGCATTTT
CASSLGTVSNQPQHF
>TRBV28|-|-|TRBJ2-7
TGTGCCAGCAGTTTATGGTACGAGCAGTACTTC
CASSLWYEQYF
>TRBV10-2|-|TRBD1|TRBJ1-5
TGCGCCAGCAAAGGACAGGTAAATGACTCTTCTACCACACCCCAGCATTTT
CASKGQVNDSSTTPQHF
>TRBV18|-|TRBD2|TRBJ2-1
TGTGCCAGCTCACCCGCGGGAGGCGGTGATAATGAGCAGTTCTTC
CASSPAGGGDNEQFF
>TRBV7-3|-|-|TRBJ2-7
TGTGCCAGCAGCTTAAATCGCGGGGGCCACGAGCAGTACTTC
CASSLNRGGHEQYF
>TRBV7-2|-|-|TRBJ1-1
TGTGCCAGCAGCCATATTGACAGATTAAACACTGAAGCTTTCTTT
CASSHIDRLNTEAFF
>TRBV14|-|TRBD1|TRBJ1-1
TGTGCCAGCAGCCAAGAAAATCTGCCGACAGGGGCCACTGAAGCTTTCTTT
CASSQENLPTGATEAFF
>TRBV6-5|-|-|TRBJ1-1
TGTGCCAGCGGATGGGCCATGGCTTTCTTT
CASGWAMAFF
>TRBV2|-|TRBD2|TRBJ2-5
TGTGCCAGCCATTCTACTAGCGGGAGGGTGGGGACCCAGTACTTC
CASHSTSGRVGTQYF
>TRBV18|-|TRBD2|TRBJ2-7
TGTGCCAGCTCACCCGTAGGACTAGCGACCTCCTACGAGCAGTACTTC
CASSPVGLATSYEQYF
>TRBV18|-|TRBD2|TRBJ2-7
TGTGCCAGCTCACCAAAAGCGGGAGGGCCAAATGAGCAGTACTTC
CASSPKAGGPNEQYF
>TRBV7-8|-|TRBD2|TRBJ2-3
TGTGCCAGCAGCGAGGTGGCTAGCGGAACTAGCACAGATACGCAGTATTTT
CASSEVASGTSTDTQYF
>TRBV27|-|TRBD1|TRBJ1-2
TGTGCCAGCAGTTTACTCGGGGAGGACAGGGCCCATGGCTACACCTTC
CASSLLGEDRAHGYTF
>TRBV13|-|-|TRBJ1-5
TGTGCCAGCAGCCTCCGAGGCAGCAATCAGCCCCAGCATTTT
CASSLRGSNQPQHF
>TRBV7-3|-|-|TRBJ2-7
TGTGCTAGCAGCTTAACGGCTGGGCACTACTACGAGCAGTACTTC
CASSLTAGHYYEQYF
>TRBV5-1|-|-|TRBJ2-7
TGCGCCAGCAGCTTGAGTCCACAGGGAGGCGAGCAGTACTTC
CASSLSPQGGEQYF
>TRBV29-1|-|TRBD2|TRBJ2-7
TGCAGCGTTGAAGAATCTAGCGGCGAGCAGTACTTC
CSVEESSGEQYF
>TRBV15|-|TRBD2|TRBJ2-7
TGTGCCACCAGCAGAGATTCAGGACTAGCGAGAAACTACGAGCAGTACTTC
CATSRDSGLARNYEQYF
>TRBV19|-|TRBD1|TRBJ1-2
TGTGCCAGTAGTTCCCGGGACAGGGGACTCCCTTCGTTTGGCTACACCTTC
CASSSRDRGLPSFGYTF
>TRBV27|-|TRBD2|TRBJ2-3
TGTGCCAGCAAGACTAGCGGGATGGGTTCGGGGCCGCAGTATTTT
CASKTSGMGSGPQYF
>TRBV15|-|-|TRBJ1-1
TGTGCCACCAGCAGAGATTTAGGGGGATGGGACACTGAAGCTTTCTTT
CATSRDLGGWDTEAFF
>TRBV5-1|once|TRBD2|TRBJ2-1
TGCGCCAGCAGACTCCGGGGGGGTTTGATCAATGAGCAGTTCTTC
CASRLRGGLINEQFF
>TRBV9|-|TRBD2|TRBJ2-5
TGTGCCAGCAGCGTTACTAGCGGGGCCCTCCAAGAGACCCAGTACTTC
CASSVTSGALQETQYF
>TRBV7-8|-|-|TRBJ1-1
TGTGCCAGCAGCTTAGAAGTCGGGTACGCGGAAGCTTTCTTT
CASSLEVGYAEAFF
>TRBV18|-|-|TRBJ2-1
TGTGCCAGCTCACCACCTAGCGGCCACAATGAGCAGTTCTTC
CASSPPSGHNEQFF
>TRBV21-1|-|-|TRBJ2-3
TGTGCCAGCAGCCCTAGTTCGACAGGGACCACAGATACGCAGTATTTT
CASSPSSTGTTDTQYF
>TRBV4-3|-|-|TRBJ2-1
TGCGCCAGCAGCCAAGATGCAGGTCGCATTCGAGAGCAGTTCTTC
CASSQDAGRIREQFF
>TRBV7-3|-|-|TRBJ2-1
TGTGCCAGCAGCTTAATCCCGGGAGCGACCTACAATGAGCAGTTCTTC
CASSLIPGATYNEQFF
>TRBV18|-|-|TRBJ1-2
TGTGCCAGCTCACCACTCCCACTCTCCGTTTATGGCTACACCTTC
CASSPLPLSVYGYTF
>TRBV7-2|-|TRBD1|TRBJ1-1
TGTGCCAGCAGCTTATCTGCAGGGGGCTTCGACAAGACTGAAGCTTTCTTT
CASSLSAGGFDKTEAFF
>TRBV5-1|-|-|TRBJ2-3
TGCGCCAGCGGCGATGGCCCAGGGGGCACAGATACGCAGTATTTT
CASGDGPGGTDTQYF
>TRBV28|-|TRBD2|TRBJ2-3
TGTGCCAGCAGTCCTAGCGGGAGGGCCTTCGCAGATACGCAGTATTTT
CASSPSGRAFADTQYF
>TRBV18|-|-|TRBJ1-5
TGTGCCAGCTCACCATACAGCAATCAGCCCCAGCATTTT
CASSPYSNQPQHF
>TRBV12-2|-|-|TRBJ2-7
TGTGCAAGTCGCTTAGCGAACGGGACCTACGAGCAGTACTTC
CASRLANGTYEQYF
>TRBV11-2|-|-|TRBJ2-3
TGTGCCAGCAGCATACTTGGGGCTAGCACAGATACGCAGTATTTT
CASSILGASTDTQYF
>TRBV7-9|once|TRBD2|TRBJ2-1
TGTGCCAGCAGCGTCGTGGCGGGAGTTGAGCAGTTCTTC
CASSVVAGVEQFF
>TRBV9|-|TRBD1|TRBJ2-7
TGTGCCAGCAGCGTAGAGGGACAGGTCCTCAACGAGCAGTACTTC
CASSVEGQVLNEQYF
>TRBV6-6|-|TRBD2|TRBJ2-1
TGTGCCAGCCGTACGGGACTAGCGCGTTACAATGAGCAGTTCTTC
CASRTGLARYNEQFF
>TRBV7-2|-|TRBD1|TRBJ2-7
TGTGCCAGCAGCTCCCCACAGGGGACAAGTGGGGTCGAGCAGTACTTC
CASSSPQGTSGVEQYF
>TRBV19|-|TRBD1|TRBJ1-5
TGTGCCAGTTGGATGCAGGGGGCTAGGCAGCCCCAGCATTTT
CASWMQGARQPQHF
>TRBV28|-|-|TRBJ1-1
TGTGCCAGCGACGGGGGGAACACTGAAGCTTTCTTT
CASDGGNTEAFF
>TRBV2|-|-|TRBJ2-3
TGTGCCAGCAGCCGCGGATACACAGATACGCAGTATTTT
CASSRGYTDTQYF